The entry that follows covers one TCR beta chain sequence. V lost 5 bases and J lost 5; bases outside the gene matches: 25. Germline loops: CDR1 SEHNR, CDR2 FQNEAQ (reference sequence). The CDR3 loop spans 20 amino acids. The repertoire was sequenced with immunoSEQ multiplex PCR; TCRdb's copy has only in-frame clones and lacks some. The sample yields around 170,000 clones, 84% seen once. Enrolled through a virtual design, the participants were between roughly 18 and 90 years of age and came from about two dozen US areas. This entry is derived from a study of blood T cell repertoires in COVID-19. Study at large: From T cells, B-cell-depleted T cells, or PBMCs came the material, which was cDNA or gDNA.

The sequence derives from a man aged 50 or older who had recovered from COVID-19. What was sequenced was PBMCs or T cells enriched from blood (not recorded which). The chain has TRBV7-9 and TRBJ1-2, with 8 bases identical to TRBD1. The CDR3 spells CASSTIIAAGQGYPIYGYTF. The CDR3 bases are TGTGCCAGCAGCACAATCATAGCGGCCGGACAGGGCTACCCGATTTATGGCTACACCTTC.